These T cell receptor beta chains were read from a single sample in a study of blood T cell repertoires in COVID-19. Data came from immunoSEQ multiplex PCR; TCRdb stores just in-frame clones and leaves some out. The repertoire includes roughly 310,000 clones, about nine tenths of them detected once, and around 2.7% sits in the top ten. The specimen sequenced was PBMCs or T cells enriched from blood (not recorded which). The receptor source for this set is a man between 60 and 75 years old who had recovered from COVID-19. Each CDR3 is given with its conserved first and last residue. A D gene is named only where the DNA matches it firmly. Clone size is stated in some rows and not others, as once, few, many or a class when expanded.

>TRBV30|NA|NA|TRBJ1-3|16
CAWIPAYLGTGNTIYF
TGTGCCTGGATACCCGCCTACCTTGGTACTGGAAACACCATATATTTT
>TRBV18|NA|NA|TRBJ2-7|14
CASSPGAASGEQYF
TGTGCCAGCTCACCAGGAGCAGCCTCGGGGGAGCAGTACTTC
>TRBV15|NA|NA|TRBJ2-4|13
CATSTRTENIQYF
TGTGCCACCAGCACTAGGACAGAAAACATTCAGTACTTC
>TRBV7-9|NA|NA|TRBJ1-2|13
CASSLPRVDGYTF
TGTGCCAGCAGCTTACCCAGGGTCGATGGCTACACCTTC
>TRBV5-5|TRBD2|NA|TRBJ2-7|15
CASSLAFGGLNEQYF
TGTGCCAGCAGCTTGGCCTTCGGGGGGTTGAACGAGCAGTACTTC
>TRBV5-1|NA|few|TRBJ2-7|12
CASSLDGYEQYF
TGCGCCAGCAGCTTGGACGGCTACGAGCAGTACTTC
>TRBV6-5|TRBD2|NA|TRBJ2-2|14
CASRRASGAGELFF
TGTGCCAGCCGCCGTGCTAGCGGGGCCGGGGAGCTGTTTTTT
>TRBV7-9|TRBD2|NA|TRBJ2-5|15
CASSTRLAGQETQYF
TGTGCCAGCAGCACGAGACTAGCTGGCCAAGAGACCCAGTACTTC
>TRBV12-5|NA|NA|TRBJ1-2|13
CASGLVPYYGYTF
TGTGCTAGTGGTTTGGTTCCATACTATGGCTACACCTTC
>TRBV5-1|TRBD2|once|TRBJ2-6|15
CASSPGTTGANVLTF
TGCGCCAGCAGCCCTGGGACTACTGGGGCCAACGTCCTGACTTTC
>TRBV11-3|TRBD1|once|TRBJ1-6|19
CASSDPRTGAGPYNSPLHF
TGTGCCAGCAGCGACCCCCGGACAGGGGCCGGCCCCTATAATTCACCCCTCCACTTT
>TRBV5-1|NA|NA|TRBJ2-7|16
CASSLAPRGSSYEQYF
TGCGCCAGCAGCTTGGCCCCCAGGGGATCCTCCTACGAGCAGTACTTC
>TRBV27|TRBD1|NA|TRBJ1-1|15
CASSFRRQGGTEAFF
TGTGCCAGCAGTTTCCGCCGACAGGGTGGCACTGAAGCTTTCTTT
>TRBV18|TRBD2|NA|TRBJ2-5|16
CASSPRSPSGGETQYF
TGTGCCAGCTCACCACGGTCGCCTAGCGGGGGAGAGACCCAGTACTTC
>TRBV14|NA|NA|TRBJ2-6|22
CASSQQGQYFGTGPSGANVLTF
NA
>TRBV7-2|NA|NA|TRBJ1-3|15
CASSLAGQTGNTIYF
TGTGCCAGCAGCTTAGCCGGACAGACTGGAAACACCATATATTTT
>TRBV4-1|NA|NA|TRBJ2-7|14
CASSQAGRGYEQYF
TGCGCCAGCAGCCAAGCGGGTCGAGGCTACGAGCAGTACTTC
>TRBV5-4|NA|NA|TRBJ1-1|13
CASSYQKNTEAFF
TGTGCCAGCAGCTACCAGAAGAACACTGAAGCTTTCTTT
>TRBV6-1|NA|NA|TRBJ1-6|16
CASSGVRPEYNSPLHF
TGTGCCAGCAGTGGGGTCAGGCCAGAATATAATTCACCCCTCCACTTT
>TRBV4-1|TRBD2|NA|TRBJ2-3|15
CASSQDSASGDTQYF
TGCGCCAGCAGCCAAGATTCGGCTAGCGGAGATACGCAGTATTTT
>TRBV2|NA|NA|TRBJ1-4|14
CASSAGNRNEKLFF
TGTGCCAGCAGTGCGGGGAATCGGAATGAAAAACTGTTTTTT
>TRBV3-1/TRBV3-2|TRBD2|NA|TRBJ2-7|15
CASSQGLASVGEQYF
TGTGCCAGCAGCCAAGGACTAGCAAGCGTGGGGGAGCAGTACTTC
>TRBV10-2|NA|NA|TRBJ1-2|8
CATWEVTF
TGCGCCACTTGGGAGGTTACCTTC
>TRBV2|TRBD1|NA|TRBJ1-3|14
CASRGQGPGNTIYF
TGTGCCAGCAGGGGACAGGGGCCGGGAAACACCATATATTTT
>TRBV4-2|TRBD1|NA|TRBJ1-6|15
CASSQRQGAPGPLHF
TGTGCCAGCAGCCAAAGACAGGGGGCGCCGGGGCCCCTCCACTTT
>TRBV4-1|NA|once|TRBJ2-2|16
CASSQVWEPFTGELFF
TGCGCCAGCAGCCAAGTCTGGGAGCCATTCACCGGGGAGCTGTTTTTT
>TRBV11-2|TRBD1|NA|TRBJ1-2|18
CASSFPPGQGPLGYGYTF
TGTGCCAGCAGCTTTCCTCCGGGACAGGGCCCCTTGGGCTATGGCTACACCTTC
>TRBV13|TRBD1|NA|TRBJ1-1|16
CASSPRQGLMNTEAFF
TGTGCCAGCAGCCCCCGACAGGGCCTAATGAACACTGAAGCTTTCTTT
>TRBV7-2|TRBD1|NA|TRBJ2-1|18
CASSLVRRGWGSYNEQFF
TGTGCCAGCAGCTTAGTGCGCAGGGGGTGGGGATCCTACAATGAGCAGTTCTTC
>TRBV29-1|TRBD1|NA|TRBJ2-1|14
CSVYQDRTYNEQFF
TGCAGCGTTTACCAGGACAGGACCTACAATGAGCAGTTCTTC
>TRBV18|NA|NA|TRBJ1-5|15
CASSPEDLGNQPQHF
TGTGCCAGCTCACCGGAGGATCTGGGCAATCAGCCCCAGCATTTT
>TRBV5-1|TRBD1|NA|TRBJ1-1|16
CASSFLTGTANTEAFF
TGCGCCAGCAGCTTCCTGACCGGGACAGCGAACACTGAAGCTTTCTTT
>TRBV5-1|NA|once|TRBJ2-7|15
CASSPGQGGWREQYF
TGCGCCAGCAGCCCCGGACAGGGAGGGTGGCGCGAGCAGTACTTC
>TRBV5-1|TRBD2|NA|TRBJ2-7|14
CASSLVASGYEQYF
TGCGCCAGCAGCTTGGTAGCTAGCGGGTACGAGCAGTACTTC
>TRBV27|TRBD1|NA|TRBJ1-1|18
CASSLHLPRPTGGMEAFF
TGTGCCAGCAGTTTACATCTCCCCCGCCCGACAGGGGGCATGGAAGCTTTCTTT
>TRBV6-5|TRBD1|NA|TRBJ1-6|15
CASEGGQSVNSPLHF
TGTGCCAGTGAGGGGGGACAGAGTGTTAATTCACCCCTCCACTTT
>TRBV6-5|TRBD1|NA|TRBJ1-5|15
CASSLNRGPHQPQHF
TGTGCCAGCAGTTTAAACAGGGGGCCCCACCAGCCCCAGCATTTT
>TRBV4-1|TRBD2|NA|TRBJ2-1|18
CASKGGLAGANSYNEQFF
TGCGCCTCCAAGGGGGGGCTAGCGGGGGCCAACTCCTACAATGAGCAGTTCTTC
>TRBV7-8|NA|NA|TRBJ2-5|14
CASSSNREVETQYF
TGTGCCAGCAGCTCCAACCGGGAAGTGGAGACCCAGTACTTC
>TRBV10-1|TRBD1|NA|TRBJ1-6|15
CASSETGGADSPLHF
TGCGCCAGCAGTGAGACAGGGGGTGCGGATTCACCCCTCCACTTT
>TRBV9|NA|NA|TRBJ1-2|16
CASSHWDNPGTDGYTF
TGTGCCAGCAGCCACTGGGACAACCCCGGTACGGATGGCTACACCTTC
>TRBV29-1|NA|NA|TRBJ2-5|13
CSTTRTTQETQYF
TGCAGCACGACCAGGACTACGCAAGAGACCCAGTACTTC
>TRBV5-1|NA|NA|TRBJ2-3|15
CASSLGAASTDTQYF
TGCGCCAGCAGCTTGGGTGCGGCTAGCACAGATACGCAGTATTTT
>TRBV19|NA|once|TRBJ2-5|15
CASKKQGPLQETQYF
TGTGCCAGTAAGAAACAGGGCCCTTTACAAGAGACCCAGTACTTC
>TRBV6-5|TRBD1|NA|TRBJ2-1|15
CASRTTGSLNNEQFF
TGTGCCAGCAGGACGACAGGGTCGTTAAACAATGAGCAGTTCTTC
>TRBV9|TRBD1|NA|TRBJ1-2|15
CASSLLTGGEYGYTF
TGTGCCAGCAGCTTACTGACAGGGGGCGAATATGGCTACACCTTC
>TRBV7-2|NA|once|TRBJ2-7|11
CASTLGYEQYF
TGTGCCAGCACTCTCGGGTACGAGCAGTACTTC
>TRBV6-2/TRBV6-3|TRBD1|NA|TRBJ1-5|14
CASSWTGLNQPQHF
TGTGCCAGCAGTTGGACAGGTCTTAATCAGCCCCAGCATTTT
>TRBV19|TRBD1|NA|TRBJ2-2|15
CVWVGQGENTGELFF
TGTGTTTGGGTGGGGCAGGGGGAGAACACCGGGGAGCTGTTTTTT
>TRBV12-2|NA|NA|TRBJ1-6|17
CASRFKVGQSSDSPLHF
TGTGCAAGTCGCTTCAAGGTGGGACAGAGTTCTGATTCACCCCTCCACTTT
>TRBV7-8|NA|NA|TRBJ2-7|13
CASSPLGSYEQYF
TGTGCCAGCAGCCCGCTAGGATCCTACGAGCAGTACTTC
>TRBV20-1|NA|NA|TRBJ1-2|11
CSASDFFGYTF
TGCAGTGCTAGCGACTTTTTCGGCTACACCTTC
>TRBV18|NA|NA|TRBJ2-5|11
CASSPGESQYF
TGTGCCAGCTCACCCGGAGAATCACAGTACTTC
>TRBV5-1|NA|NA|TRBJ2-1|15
CASSLFSRGGDEQFF
TGCGCCAGCAGCTTGTTTTCCAGGGGAGGGGATGAGCAGTTCTTC
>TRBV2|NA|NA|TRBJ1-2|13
CASSEFGVYGYTF
TGTGCCAGCAGTGAGTTCGGGGTCTATGGCTACACCTTC
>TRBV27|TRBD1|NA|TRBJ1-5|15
CASRTSGQGGQPQHF
TGTGCCAGCAGGACGTCGGGACAGGGCGGACAGCCCCAGCATTTT